The entry that follows covers one TCR beta chain sequence. What it binds is not known. This record belongs to a study of T cell responses to AZD1222 COVID-19 vaccine. Whole-study findings and limits: Nearly half of the spike-specific TCRs reportedly recognize variant regions that carry no mutations.

Only in-frame clones appear in the TCRdb table, and some are missing; sequencing was by immunoSEQ multiplex PCR. The sample records over 110,000 clones, almost 95% being singletons. Researchers grouped second doses given at about 4 or about 12 weeks into one pool. The sequencing here drew on peripheral blood, taken 28 days after the second AZD1222 dose. The sequence was collected from an adult who received the AZD1222 COVID-19 vaccine.

CDR3 protein: CSVEAVQGQTTDTQYF. The CDR3 DNA is TGCAGCGTTGAAGCGGTCCAGGGACAAACAACAGATACGCAGTATTTT. V is TRBV29-1 and J is TRBJ2-3, with D maybe TRBD1 (6 bases). This CDR3 is built from 16 residues. V lost 1 base to trimming and J lost 3 bases, with 17 bases between them. The germline V gene encodes CDR1 SQVTM and CDR2 ANQGSEA.